This T cell receptor beta chain was recorded in a study of spatial heterogeneity in lung cancer. Study details: TCR transcript counts in tumor regions correlated strongly with a T cell module score from matched bulk RNA-seq. Study-wide points: Expanded alpha and beta TCR counts within tumors tracked tumor mutation counts.

Every TCR cDNA molecule carried a tag that served as a unique molecular identifier. TCRdb re-called the 5' RACE reads with MiXCR, one entry per CDR3 protein. The sample records under 4,500 distinct CDR3 sequences, about 6% being singletons. This clonotype was counted many times. The antigen is unknown. Time point: sample taken at primary tumor resection. Samples were donated by 72 untreated early-stage non-small cell lung cancer patients. The material was lung tumor tissue, obtained at surgery. The clonotype was recovered from a male donor with early-stage non-small cell lung cancer.

The CDR3 protein is CASSLQGGSYGYTF. CDR3 nucleotide sequence: TGTGCCAGCAGCCTCCAAGGGGGCAGCTATGGCTACACCTTC. This chain joins TRBV11-2 and TRBJ1-2, with 7 bases that match TRBD1. Germline CDR1 SGHAT, CDR2 FQNNGV. The CDR3 totals 14 residues. J was trimmed by 4 bases and V by 5 bases; bases with no gene match: 7.